This TCR beta chain was found in a study of monozygotic twins with inflammatory bowel disease. TCRdb reprocessed the 5' RACE reads; each CDR3 protein has one entry and no DNA is given. In total, the table holds a few hundred thousand distinct CDR3 sequences. Per germline, CDR1 GTSNPN and CDR2 SVGIG (reference sequence). CDR3 length: 13 amino acids. This clonotype was sampled from a human donor with ulcerative colitis or Crohn's disease, or a healthy co-twin of an affected twin (not recorded which). The V gene is TRBV30, the J gene TRBJ1-6; TCRdb gives TRBD1 as the D gene, but with no DNA this cannot be confirmed. The sample taken for sequencing was blood. This CDR3 reads CAWNGGGRLALHF.